These 23 T cell receptor beta chains were all obtained from the same sample, sequenced in a study of blood T cell repertoires in COVID-19. TCRdb's table, derived via immunoSEQ multiplex PCR, lists solely in-frame clones and lacks some. The table records roughly 140,000 clones, about 85% of them present only once. Sample: peripheral blood. These receptor sequences come from a human donor in a cohort sampled during active COVID-19.

The chain recombines TRBV4-1 with TRBJ1-4, with D tentatively TRBD1 (5 bases). This CDR3 is built from 18 residues. Trimming left V 2 bases short and J 5 bases short, with 21 bases between. Germline CDR1 is MGHRA and CDR2 is YSYEKL. CDR3 nucleotide sequence: TGCGCCAGCAGCCAAAGAAAACCGCTATGGACATCGAATGAAAAACTGTTTTTT. As protein: CASSQRKPLWTSNEKLFF.

The V and J genes are TRBV7-9 and TRBJ2-3, with a tentative D call TRBD1 (5 bases). This CDR3 region has 14 residues. Deletions cut 5 bases from V and 2 bases from J, with 11 bases between. Germline values: CDR1 SEHNR, CDR2 FQNEAQ (reference sequence). CDR3 bases: TGTGCCAGCAGCCAGGGCGCTGTCACAGATACGCAGTATTTT. Its protein product is CASSQGAVTDTQYF.

The rearrangement uses TRBV4-1 and TRBJ1-2; D is uncertain. This CDR3 comprises 15 residues. The V end lost 3 bases, the J end lost 3 bases, and 14 bases lay between the germline ends. Per the germline V gene, CDR1 is MGHRA and CDR2 is YSYEKL. The CDR3 nucleotides are TGCGCCAGCAGCCAGGAGTCTTTCTATGACTATGGCTACACCTTC. Its translation: CASSQESFYDYGYTF.

V usage is TRBV28 and J usage is TRBJ1-1; D remains ambiguous. Germline values: CDR1 MDHEN, CDR2 SYDVKM. The CDR3 is made up of 11 amino acids. Trimming took 5 bases from V and 2 from J, leaving 3 bases between them. In DNA form, the CDR3 reads TGTGCCAGCAGTATAAACACTGAAGCTTTCTTT. It encodes CASSINTEAFF.

The chain links TRBV29-1 to TRBJ2-5; D perhaps matches TRBD1 (6 bases). There are 12 residues in the CDR3. The germline V gene has CDR1 SQVTM and CDR2 ANQGSEA. Between the trimmed V and J ends, which lost 4 bases and 1 base, there was a span of 7 bases. DNA of the CDR3: TGCAGCGTTGGAGGGGGCCAAGAGACCCAGTACTTC. It encodes CSVGGGQETQYF.

V gene TRBV7-2 combines with J gene TRBJ1-6; no clear D. Germline values: CDR1 SGHTA, CDR2 FQGNSA. The CDR3 totals 14 residues. Trimming cost V 5 bases and J 8 bases, with 13 bases left between them. The CDR3 DNA follows: TGTGCCAGCAGCCCGGGTGCGCGAGATTCACCCCTCCACTTT. It yields the protein CASSPGARDSPLHF.

V usage is TRBV19 and J usage is TRBJ2-1; 12 bases line up with TRBD2. The V segment lost 6 bases and the J segment 6 bases; nucleotides outside the gene matches: 6. CDR1 and CDR2 from the germline V gene are LNHDA and SQIVND (reference sequence). The length of the CDR3 is 15 residues. The CDR3 DNA sequence: TGTGCCAGTAGGACCACTAGCGGGGGGAGCAATGAGCAGTTCTTC. Translating gives CASRTTSGGSNEQFF.

This rearrangement joins TRBV4-1 to TRBJ2-7; tentative D call: TRBD1 (6 bases). CDR1 is MGHRA and CDR2 is YSYEKL in the germline V gene. The germline V and J ends were trimmed by 4 bases and 2 bases, with 18 bases remaining between them. The CDR3 loop spans 16 amino acids. CDR3 nucleotides: TGCGCCAGCAGCCCCCGGGACACCGAGGCTCCCTACGAGCAGTACTTC. The encoded protein is CASSPRDTEAPYEQYF.

The rearrangement joins TRBV5-5 to TRBJ1-1, with D perhaps TRBD1 (6 bases). The CDR3 is made up of 14 amino acids. The germline CDR1 and CDR2 sequences are SGHKS and YYEKEE (reference sequence). Trimming removed 6 bases from V and 0 bases from J, with 12 bases in between. The CDR3 reads CASNTQGLNTEAFF. For the CDR3, the DNA is TGTGCCAGCAACACCCAGGGGCTGAACACTGAAGCTTTCTTT.

The chain joins TRBV9 to TRBJ2-5; TRBD2 agrees at 7 bases. V dropped 0 bases and J dropped 5; count of bases not matched to a gene: 7. The CDR3 contains 15 residues. The germline V gene encodes CDR1 SGDLS and CDR2 YYNGEE. The CDR3 is CASSVGAGPGETQYF. The DNA of the CDR3 is TGTGCCAGCAGCGTAGGAGCGGGGCCGGGGGAGACCCAGTACTTC.

The chain is built from TRBV19 and TRBJ2-7, with D tentatively TRBD2 (6 bases). The CDR3 runs 12 residues. Looked up from germline, CDR1 is LNHDA and CDR2 is SQIVND (reference sequence). Trimming stripped 10 bases from V and 6 bases from J, with 16 bases between. CDR3 residues: CATTPGGPEQYF. Here the CDR3 DNA reads TGTGCCACCACTCCCGGGGGTCCCGAGCAGTACTTC.

The chain links TRBV5-1 to TRBJ1-2; D is uncertain. The CDR3 length is 14 residues. V lost 0 bases, J lost 4 bases, and 10 bases lay in between. The germline V gene encodes CDR1 SGHRS and CDR2 YFSETQ. The CDR3 DNA follows: TGCGCCAGCAGCTTGGGTGGGCAAATCTATGGCTACACCTTC. Translated, it gives CASSLGGQIYGYTF.

The chain carries TRBV4-3 and TRBJ1-2; 9 bases map to TRBD1. Unmatched junction bases numbered 5, after V lost 3 bases and J lost 6 bases. The V gene's germline CDR1 is LGHNA and CDR2 YSLEER. The CDR3 is made up of 14 amino acids. In DNA, the CDR3 is TGCGCCAGCAGCCACCCCGGGACAGGGAATGGCTACACCTTC. Translated, it gives CASSHPGTGNGYTF.

The rearrangement joins TRBV18 to TRBJ2-2; the match to TRBD2 covers 8 bases. Unmatched junction bases numbered 3, after V lost 3 bases and J lost 0 bases. From germline, CDR1 is KGHSH and CDR2 LQKENI. The CDR3 sequence is 16 residues long. The CDR3 region has the DNA TGTGCCAGCTCACCCGCGGGACTAGCGAACACCGGGGAGCTGTTTTTT. Its translation is CASSPAGLANTGELFF.

The chain joins TRBV3-1 (or the pseudogene TRBV3-2) to TRBJ1-6; D is unclear. Germline V CDR1 and CDR2: LGHDT, YNNKEL (reference sequence). The CDR3 loop spans 15 amino acids. Trimming took 0 bases from V and 9 from J, leaving 12 bases between them. CDR3: CASSQEAGLTSPLHF. CDR3 sequence (DNA): TGTGCCAGCAGCCAAGAGGCGGGATTAACTTCACCCCTCCACTTT.

The CDR3 nucleotides are TGTGCCTGGAGCTTCAGGGGAGACACCATATATTTT. It encodes CAWSFRGDTIYF. The gene calls are TRBV30 and TRBJ1-3, with D perhaps matching TRBD1 (6 bases). This CDR3 is 12 amino acids long. CDR1 is GTSNPN, CDR2 SVGIG, per germline (reference sequence). V gave up 3 bases and J gave up 8 bases, with 11 bases separating them.

The V and J genes are TRBV5-1 and TRBJ2-1; TRBD1 matches 10 bases. Germline V lookup: CDR1 SGHRS, CDR2 YFSETQ. The ends lost 9 bases at V and 6 bases at J; junction bases unmatched: 6. The CDR3 spans 13 residues. CDR3 residues: CAIRQGASNEQFF. For the CDR3, the DNA is TGCGCCATCCGACAGGGGGCTAGCAATGAGCAGTTCTTC.

The rearrangement links TRBV5-4 to TRBJ1-1, with TRBD1 matching 7 bases. J gave up 1 base and V 3 bases, and 3 bases lay outside the gene matches. The CDR3 loop spans 14 amino acids. Germline V gene data show CDR1 as SGHNT and CDR2 as YYREEE (reference sequence). CDR3 residues: CASSWTGANTEAFF. The CDR3 coding sequence is TGTGCCAGCAGCTGGACAGGTGCGAACACTGAAGCTTTCTTT.

The chain uses TRBV14 and TRBJ2-2; D might be TRBD2 (6 bases). This CDR3 contains 16 residues. CDR1 and CDR2 from the germline V gene are SGHDN and FVKESK. V lost 1 base, J lost 0 bases, and 9 bases lay in between. Here the CDR3 reads CASSQVGGANTGELFF. The CDR3 region has the DNA TGTGCCAGCAGCCAAGTAGGCGGGGCGAACACCGGGGAGCTGTTTTTT.

This chain joins TRBV28 and TRBJ2-5; perhaps TRBD2 as D (7 bases). Trimming removed 4 bases from V and 1 base from J, with 13 bases in between. The CDR3 consists of 15 residues. CDR1 is MDHEN, CDR2 SYDVKM, per germline. CDR3 in DNA: TGTGCCAGCAGTTCCGGGGGAGGGGGCCAAGAGACCCAGTACTTC. Translation gives CASSSGGGGQETQYF.

The genes are TRBV28 and TRBJ2-7; 8 nucleotides match TRBD2. The junction had 1 base not matched to a gene; V was cut back by 2 bases and J by 7 bases. Per germline, CDR1 MDHEN and CDR2 SYDVKM. This CDR3 contains 12 residues. The DNA for the CDR3 is TGTGCCAGCAGTTTAACTAGCGGTGAGCAGTACTTC. Translation gives CASSLTSGEQYF.

V and J are TRBV18 and TRBJ1-1; the D gene is possibly TRBD1 (5 bases). This CDR3 has 13 residues. Trimming removed 4 bases at V and 5 bases at J, with 11 bases between. CDR1 KGHSH and CDR2 LQKENI come from the germline V gene. CDR3 bases: TGTGCCAGCTCACTCTATCGGGGGACTGAAGCTTTCTTT. It yields the protein CASSLYRGTEAFF.

V gene TRBV3-1 (or the pseudogene TRBV3-2) combines with J gene TRBJ2-1, with 12 positions matching TRBD2. Trimming took 4 bases from V and 10 from J; bases not matched to a gene: 8. The CDR3 runs to 15 residues. Germline V gives CDR1 LGHDT, CDR2 YNNKEL (reference sequence). In nucleotides, the CDR3 is TGTGCCAGCAGCCCATCTAGCGGGGGGGCGAGAGAGCAGTTCTTC. As protein: CASSPSSGGAREQFF.